Presented here are 10 T cell receptor beta chains from one specimen sequenced in a study of blood T cell repertoires in COVID-19. Sequencing used immunoSEQ multiplex PCR; TCRdb keeps in-frame clones, though not all of them. The top ten hold more than 1.4% of the sample, which has about 410,000 clones, about nine tenths seen once. Sequenced material: peripheral blood. Source of these receptors: a woman between 25 and 40 years old with active or convalescent COVID-19.

V is TRBV10-1 and J is TRBJ2-2, with 9 nucleotides matching TRBD1. The ends lost 5 bases at V and 3 bases at J; junction bases unmatched: 13. Germline V lookup: CDR1 WNHNN, CDR2 SYGVQD (reference sequence). The CDR3 is 18 residues long. CDR3 region: CASSPLDRGVFDTGELFF. The DNA of the CDR3 is TGCGCCAGCAGTCCTCTGGACAGGGGAGTTTTTGACACCGGGGAGCTGTTTTTT.

The V and J genes are TRBV6-5 and TRBJ1-2; 11 bases are a match to TRBD1. CDR3 length: 12 residues. Germline CDR1 and CDR2: MNHEY and SVGAGI. V shed 10 bases, J shed 6 bases, and the junction held 4 bases outside the gene matches. CDR3 region: CATGQGANGYTF. CDR3 in DNA: TGTGCCACAGGACAGGGGGCGAATGGCTACACCTTC.

The rearrangement joins TRBV2 to TRBJ1-1, with a tentative D call TRBD1 (6 bases). The ends were cut back, 7 bases at V and 5 bases at J, with 20 bases in the middle. Germline V gives CDR1 SNHLY, CDR2 FYNNEI. The CDR3 has 15 amino acids. The CDR3 DNA reads TGTGCCAGCATGGGGAACAGGGTGATAGGGACTGAAGCTTTCTTT. Protein product: CASMGNRVIGTEAFF.

The V call is TRBV11-2, the J call TRBJ1-1; the D is unclear. Germline V CDR1 and CDR2: SGHAT, FQNNGV. The CDR3 loop spans 17 amino acids. Trimming left V 2 bases short and J 1 base short, with 17 bases between. The CDR3, as DNA: TGTGCCAGCAGCTTAAGTTTGGTGAACAGAGAGAACACTGAAGCTTTCTTT. It is translated as CASSLSLVNRENTEAFF. The variable domain in full, with the rest retrieved from reference TRBV11-2 and TRBJ1-1, is EAGVAQSPRYKIIEKRQSVAFWCNPISGHATLYWYQQILGQGPKLLIQFQNNGVVDDSQLPKDRFSAERLKGVDSTLKIQPAKLEDSAVYLCASSLSLVNRENTEAFFGQGTRLTVV.

The V call is TRBV10-3, the J call TRBJ2-2; 9 nucleotides match TRBD2. The CDR3 has 19 amino acids. The V and J ends lost 6 bases and 0 bases, in that order; junction bases with no gene match: 14. Per the germline V gene, CDR1 is ENHRY and CDR2 is SYGVKD. CDR3 DNA: TGTGCCATCAGGGACCCAATTGCGGGGGGGGCCCCGAACACCGGGGAGCTGTTTTTT. It specifies CAIRDPIAGGAPNTGELFF.

The chain employs TRBV11-2 and TRBJ2-1, with 8 bases matching TRBD2. CDR3 length: 15 residues. V shed 3 bases and J 6 bases; nucleotides not matched to a gene: 7. CDR1 SGHAT and CDR2 FQNNGV come from the germline V gene. CDR3 sequence reads: CASSFGLADSNEQFF. In DNA form, the CDR3 reads TGTGCCAGCAGCTTCGGACTAGCTGACTCCAATGAGCAGTTCTTC. The full variable domain, rest sourced from reference TRBV11-2 and TRBJ2-1, is EAGVAQSPRYKIIEKRQSVAFWCNPISGHATLYWYQQILGQGPKLLIQFQNNGVVDDSQLPKDRFSAERLKGVDSTLKIQPAKLEDSAVYLCASSFGLADSNEQFFGPGTRLTVL.

The DNA of the CDR3 is TGTGCCAGCAATCCAGGACTAGCCCTGACTGAGCAGTACTTC. Its translation: CASNPGLALTEQYF. V is TRBV19 and J is TRBJ2-7; the match to TRBD2 covers 8 bases. V gave up 9 bases and J gave up 7 bases; unmatched junction bases: 14. The CDR3 totals 14 residues. The germline gives CDR1 LNHDA, CDR2 SQIVND (reference sequence).

The gene calls are TRBV30 and TRBJ1-2; no reliable D call. Trimming cost V 2 bases and J 6 bases, with 13 bases left between them. This CDR3 spans 13 amino acids. Germline V gene data show CDR1 as GTSNPN and CDR2 as SVGIG (reference sequence). The CDR3 region is CAWSRVMFNGYTF. Here the CDR3 DNA reads TGTGCCTGGAGTCGGGTGATGTTCAATGGCTACACCTTC.

V gene TRBV7-9 combines with J gene TRBJ1-6; a possible D gene is TRBD1 (6 bases). From germline, CDR1 is SEHNR and CDR2 FQNEAQ (reference sequence). The CDR3 totals 16 residues. V was clipped by 5 bases and J by 10 bases, with 21 bases between them. The CDR3 nucleotides are TGTGCCAGCAGCACCCACAGGACAGAAATTTACTCACCCCTCCACTTT. Translation gives CASSTHRTEIYSPLHF.

This clone was seen only once. This chain links TRBV7-8 with TRBJ2-7; 10 bases are shared with TRBD1. The CDR3 has 17 residues. Trimming at V came to 1 base and at J to 3 bases, leaving 9 bases not matched to a gene. The germline gives CDR1 SGHVS, CDR2 FQNEAQ. CDR3 DNA sequence: TGTGCCAGCAGCTTAGTTTTGGGGACAGGGGATGACTACGAGCAGTACTTC. It is translated as CASSLVLGTGDDYEQYF.